This is a list of T cell receptor beta chains from one sample in a study of beta chain features in type 1 diabetes. Measured with immunoSEQ multiplex PCR; TCRdb has only the in-frame clones, and not every one. Seen here are under 300,000 clones, 25% to 30% observed once, and the top ten hold 4%. Input material: central memory CD4+ T cells from blood. The receptors were gathered from a man aged 25 to 40 in good health. Both conserved end residues are part of each CDR3. Fields, in order: D gene, clone size, J gene, V gene, CDR3 protein, CDR3 DNA. D genes are given only for firm matches. The size field is filled for only some rows; it gives once, few, many or a size class.

D: NA
size: few
J: TRBJ2-7
V: TRBV11-2
CDR3: CASSRGASSYEQYF
DNA: TGTGCCAGCAGCCGCGGGGCGTCCTCCTACGAGCAGTACTTC

D: NA
size: NA
J: TRBJ2-6
V: TRBV9
CDR3: CASSVGPGRSLGANVLTF
DNA: TGTGCCAGCAGCGTTGGACCGGGACGGTCCCTTGGGGCCAACGTCCTGACTTTC

D: NA
size: NA
J: TRBJ2-2
V: TRBV30
CDR3: CAWSVSLAGGELFF
DNA: TGTGCCTGGAGTGTCAGTCTAGCAGGCGGGGAGCTGTTTTTT

D: TRBD1
size: NA
J: TRBJ2-5
V: TRBV29-1
CDR3: CSVDPGTGRETQYF
DNA: TGCAGCGTTGACCCCGGGACAGGGAGGGAGACCCAGTACTTC

D: NA
size: NA
J: TRBJ2-1
V: TRBV19
CDR3: CASSTSPYNEQFF
DNA: TGTGCCAGTAGTACCAGCCCCTACAATGAGCAGTTCTTC

D: TRBD2
size: NA
J: TRBJ2-1
V: TRBV5-4
CDR3: CASSLTSGSREQFF
DNA: TGTGCCAGCAGCTTGACTAGCGGGAGTCGTGAGCAGTTCTTC

D: TRBD1
size: NA
J: TRBJ2-5
V: TRBV18
CDR3: CASSPGTGGETQYF
DNA: TGTGCCAGCTCACCCGGGACAGGGGGAGAGACCCAGTACTTC

D: NA
size: NA
J: TRBJ2-2
V: TRBV7-6
CDR3: CASRTAGELFF
DNA: TGTGCCAGCCGGACCGCCGGGGAGCTGTTTTTT

D: TRBD1
size: NA
J: TRBJ2-5
V: TRBV5-1
CDR3: CASSEGTGGETQYF
DNA: TGCGCCAGCAGCGAGGGGACAGGCGGGGAGACCCAGTACTTC

D: NA
size: NA
J: TRBJ1-1
V: TRBV15
CDR3: CATSIKGKGRGDTEAFF
DNA: TGTGCCACCAGCATAAAAGGGAAGGGGCGCGGGGACACTGAAGCTTTCTTT

D: NA
size: NA
J: TRBJ1-6
V: TRBV6-5
CDR3: CASSDNNSPLHF
DNA: TGTGCCAGCAGTGATAATAATTCACCCCTCCACTTT

D: TRBD2
size: NA
J: TRBJ2-1
V: TRBV28
CDR3: CASVTGGAPYNEQFF
DNA: TGTGCCAGCGTCACCGGGGGGGCCCCTTACAATGAGCAGTTCTTC

D: NA
size: NA
J: TRBJ1-1
V: TRBV4-2
CDR3: CASSQAGPGGEAFF
DNA: TGTGCCAGCAGCCAAGCGGGCCCGGGCGGAGAAGCTTTCTTT

D: TRBD2
size: NA
J: TRBJ2-1
V: TRBV5-1
CDR3: CASSLRGGSGRVSSYNEQFF
DNA: TGCGCCAGCAGCTTACGTGGAGGTAGCGGGAGGGTGAGCTCCTACAATGAGCAGTTCTTC

D: TRBD2
size: few
J: TRBJ2-1
V: TRBV29-1
CDR3: CSVERGSSGGREQFF
DNA: TGCAGCGTTGAAAGAGGTAGCAGCGGGGGGAGGGAGCAGTTCTTC

D: NA
size: NA
J: TRBJ2-1
V: TRBV30
CDR3: CAWSVGANEQFF
DNA: TGTGCCTGGAGTGTAGGGGCTAATGAGCAGTTCTTC

D: NA
size: NA
J: TRBJ1-5
V: TRBV6-5
CDR3: CASKEQGNQPQHF
DNA: TGTGCCAGCAAGGAACAGGGCAATCAGCCCCAGCATTTT

D: NA
size: NA
J: TRBJ2-7
V: TRBV7-9
CDR3: CASSPDRSAYEQYF
DNA: TGTGCCAGCAGTCCTGACAGGTCAGCCTACGAGCAGTACTTC

D: NA
size: few
J: TRBJ2-2
V: TRBV10-3
CDR3: CAISDEAKYGTGELFF
DNA: TGTGCCATCAGTGATGAGGCGAAATACGGAACCGGGGAGCTGTTTTTT

D: NA
size: few
J: TRBJ1-2
V: TRBV5-6
CDR3: CASSLLGKGGYTF
DNA: TGTGCCAGCAGCTTGTTAGGCAAAGGTGGCTACACCTTC

D: NA
size: NA
J: TRBJ2-3
V: TRBV15
CDR3: CATSQAHTDTQYF
DNA: TGTGCCACCAGCCAGGCTCACACAGATACGCAGTATTTT

D: TRBD2
size: few
J: TRBJ2-3
V: TRBV5-4
CDR3: CASSLAAGGPVNTQYF
DNA: TGTGCCAGCAGCTTGGCTGCGGGAGGGCCGGTCAATACGCAGTATTTT

D: NA
size: NA
J: TRBJ1-5
V: TRBV30
CDR3: CAWGGYADQPQHF
DNA: TGTGCCTGGGGGGGCTACGCCGATCAGCCCCAGCATTTT

D: NA
size: NA
J: TRBJ2-2
V: TRBV5-1
CDR3: CASSGSGPVMFF
DNA: TGCGCCAGCAGCGGATCGGGGCCGGTGATGTTTTTT

D: TRBD2
size: few
J: TRBJ2-7
V: TRBV2
CDR3: CASSLTSGDEQYF
DNA: TGTGCCAGCAGCCTGACTAGCGGGGACGAGCAGTACTTC

D: NA
size: NA
J: TRBJ2-5
V: TRBV4-3
CDR3: CASSQERASGTQYF
DNA: TGCGCCAGCAGCCAAGAAAGGGCTTCAGGGACCCAGTACTTC

D: NA
size: NA
J: TRBJ2-1
V: TRBV15
CDR3: CATRGRELSYNEQFF
DNA: TGTGCCACCAGAGGCAGGGAGCTCTCCTACAATGAGCAGTTCTTC

D: NA
size: few
J: TRBJ2-1
V: TRBV7-6
CDR3: CASSPGLRDEQFF
DNA: TGTGCCAGCAGCCCCGGCCTTCGCGATGAGCAGTTCTTC

D: NA
size: few
J: TRBJ2-7
V: TRBV28
CDR3: CASSQTIYEQYF
DNA: TGTGCCAGCAGTCAAACAATCTACGAGCAGTACTTC

D: TRBD2
size: many
J: TRBJ2-3
V: TRBV30
CDR3: CASLLRSTGLGWYF
DNA: TGTGCCTCCCTTCTCCGATCGACGGGACTAGGCTGGTATTTT

D: NA
size: NA
J: TRBJ2-2
V: TRBV29-1
CDR3: CSVEGPTGELFF
DNA: TGCAGCGTTGAAGGGCCCACCGGGGAGCTGTTTTTT

D: TRBD1
size: NA
J: TRBJ2-2
V: TRBV27
CDR3: CASTRQGDTGELFF
DNA: TGTGCCAGCACTCGACAGGGAGACACCGGGGAGCTGTTTTTT

D: TRBD1
size: NA
J: TRBJ2-3
V: TRBV4-3
CDR3: CASRRRQGPSTDTQYF
DNA: TGCGCCAGCAGACGTCGACAGGGCCCGAGCACAGATACGCAGTATTTT

D: NA
size: NA
J: TRBJ2-1
V: TRBV28
CDR3: CASTGGYNEQFF
DNA: TGTGCCAGTACCGGCGGCTACAATGAGCAGTTCTTC

D: TRBD1
size: NA
J: TRBJ1-4
V: TRBV7-2
CDR3: CASSSRTGGYEKLFF
DNA: TGTGCCAGCAGCTCCAGGACAGGAGGTTATGAAAAACTGTTTTTT

D: NA
size: few
J: TRBJ1-4
V: TRBV10-3
CDR3: CAISDDEKLFF
DNA: TGTGCCATCAGTGATGACGAAAAACTGTTTTTT

D: NA
size: NA
J: TRBJ1-1
V: TRBV4-1
CDR3: CASSQDEVGFSLNTEAFF
DNA: TGCGCCAGCAGCCAAGATGAGGTGGGTTTCAGCCTGAACACTGAAGCTTTCTTT

D: TRBD1
size: NA
J: TRBJ1-1
V: TRBV7-2
CDR3: CASSPDPGQGEAFF
DNA: TGTGCCAGCAGCCCAGATCCAGGACAGGGTGAAGCTTTCTTT

D: NA
size: few
J: TRBJ2-1
V: TRBV27
CDR3: CASSLHSMDNEQFF
DNA: TGTGCCAGCAGTTTGCACTCGATGGACAATGAGCAGTTCTTC

D: NA
size: NA
J: TRBJ2-3
V: TRBV7-2
CDR3: CASSLSGQSTDTQYF
DNA: TGTGCCAGCAGCTTATCAGGACAAAGCACAGATACGCAGTATTTT

D: NA
size: NA
J: TRBJ1-2
V: TRBV30
CDR3: CAWTGEWGRSYTF
DNA: TGTGCCTGGACAGGGGAGTGGGGTAGGAGCTACACCTTC

D: TRBD1
size: few
J: TRBJ2-7
V: TRBV11-2
CDR3: CASSRTGSGYEQYF
DNA: TGTGCCAGCAGCCGGACAGGGTCAGGCTACGAGCAGTACTTC

D: TRBD1
size: few
J: TRBJ1-5
V: TRBV30
CDR3: CAWSVGRTGGPGTQHF
DNA: TGTGCCTGGAGTGTAGGGCGGACAGGGGGACCTGGGACCCAGCATTTT

D: NA
size: few
J: TRBJ2-1
V: TRBV9
CDR3: CASSSQRNEQFF
DNA: TGTGCCAGCAGCTCCCAAAGGAATGAGCAGTTCTTC

D: NA
size: NA
J: TRBJ2-3
V: TRBV19
CDR3: CACLSADTQYF
DNA: TGTGCCTGCCTGTCCGCAGATACGCAGTATTTT

D: TRBD2
size: NA
J: TRBJ2-3
V: TRBV2
CDR3: CASSTSGNPDTQYF
DNA: TGTGCCAGCAGTACTAGCGGGAATCCAGATACGCAGTATTTT

D: NA
size: few
J: TRBJ2-5
V: TRBV5-1
CDR3: CASSFSGPQETQYF
DNA: TGCGCCAGCAGCTTTAGCGGTCCCCAAGAGACCCAGTACTTC

D: NA
size: few
J: TRBJ2-1
V: TRBV5-4
CDR3: CASSFSGASYNEQFF
DNA: TGTGCCAGCAGCTTCTCGGGGGCTTCCTACAATGAGCAGTTCTTC

D: NA
size: NA
J: TRBJ2-5
V: TRBV5-1
CDR3: CASSRDWGDETQYF
DNA: TGCGCCAGCAGCAGGGACTGGGGGGACGAGACCCAGTACTTC

D: NA
size: few
J: TRBJ2-1
V: TRBV27
CDR3: CAVQGGNSYNEQFF
DNA: TGTGCCGTTCAAGGCGGGAACTCCTACAATGAGCAGTTCTTC

D: NA
size: few
J: TRBJ1-2
V: TRBV15
CDR3: CATSLANYGYTF
DNA: TGTGCCACCAGTCTAGCTAACTATGGCTACACCTTC